The entry that follows covers one TCR beta chain sequence. Its antigen remains unidentified. The data originate from a study of PD-L1 blockade in urothelial cancer. About the study: Patients initiated atezolizumab in the mid-2010s at 1,200 mg intravenously every 3 weeks. The study recovered a median of 141,255 T cells per blood sample. The analyses of blood took place 3 weeks (second dose) and 6 weeks after treatment start.

Sample time point: pretreatment peripheral blood. Data came from immunoSEQ multiplex PCR; TCRdb stores just in-frame clones and leaves some out. The data show about 87,000 clones, 84% seen once. General observations from the study: Enhanced expansion of tumor-associated blood clones at 3 weeks characterized durable-benefit patients.

The source of this sequence is a man in his 60s with urothelial cancer. Sequences were derived from PBMCs, sampled around atezolizumab (anti-PD-L1) treatment.

CDR3 nucleotide sequence: TGTGCCAGCAGCTTAAGTACAGGTAGTAGGGGCCTCACAGATACGCAGTATTTT. Encoded protein: CASSLSTGSRGLTDTQYF. This chain joins TRBV7-2 and TRBJ2-3; D may be TRBD1 (5 bases). The V end was cut by 2 bases, the J end by 2 bases, with 20 bases between. In germline, CDR1 is SGHTA, CDR2 FQGNSA. The CDR3 covers 18 residues.